This entry lists 23 T cell receptor beta chains sequenced from one sample in a study of radiotherapy plus CTLA-4 blockade in lung cancer. Clones were read by immunoSEQ multiplex PCR, and TCRdb kept only the in-frame ones, dropping some. Of 45,000 or so clones in the sample, 65% to 85% were seen once. The sample in question was peripheral blood, obtained from a patient treated with radiotherapy plus ipilimumab. All receptors come from a human donor with non-small cell lung cancer who had stable disease on radiotherapy plus ipilimumab.

This chain uses TRBV5-6 with TRBJ1-5, with 9 nucleotides matching TRBD1. CDR3 length: 17 residues. Germline V gene lookup returns CDR1 SGHDT and CDR2 YYEEEE. Germline trimming cut 4 bases from V and 0 bases from J; bases unmatched to any gene: 8. The CDR3 protein is CASSTGTGSYSNQPQHF. The CDR3, as DNA: TGTGCCAGCAGCACGGGGACAGGGTCTTATAGCAATCAGCCCCAGCATTTT.

The rearrangement links TRBV29-1 to TRBJ2-1; no firm D call. The CDR3 is made up of 13 amino acids. V was cut by 7 bases and J by 1 base, with 11 bases left in between. CDR1 is SQVTM, CDR2 ANQGSEA, per germline. DNA of the CDR3: TGCAGCGCTATCGGGTTATCCTACAATGAGCAGTTCTTC. Protein product: CSAIGLSYNEQFF.

This clone appeared a single time. The chain employs TRBV28 and TRBJ2-7, with D uncertain. V lost 6 bases to trimming and J lost 2 bases, with 5 bases between them. The germline V gene has CDR1 MDHEN and CDR2 SYDVKM. The CDR3 is 11 residues long. In DNA, the CDR3 is TGTGCCAGCAGCTCTACCTACGAGCAGTACGTC. As protein: CASSSTYEQYV.

The gene calls are TRBV6-5 and TRBJ2-2; 8 positions match TRBD1. In germline, CDR1 is MNHEY, CDR2 SVGAGI. V was pared by 2 bases and J by 0 bases, with 2 bases of the junction left unmatched. The CDR3 is made up of 16 amino acids. The CDR3 bases are TGTGCCAGCAGTTACCGGACAGGGCCGAACACCGGGGAGCTGTTTTTT. Encoded protein: CASSYRTGPNTGELFF.

V usage is TRBV19 and J usage is TRBJ2-5; D perhaps matches TRBD1 (6 bases). The CDR3 runs 15 residues. V lost 1 base, J lost 4 bases, and 13 bases lay in between. Germline V gene sequence: CDR1 LNHDA, CDR2 SQIVND (reference sequence). Here the CDR3 reads CASSIGQGIAETQYF. The CDR3 DNA reads as TGTGCCAGTAGTATAGGCCAGGGGATTGCAGAGACCCAGTACTTC.

V is TRBV19 and J is TRBJ1-2, with D possibly TRBD1 on 5 matching bases. The germline gives CDR1 LNHDA, CDR2 SQIVND (reference sequence). Trimming left V 2 bases short and J 4 bases short, with 14 bases between. The CDR3 consists of 15 residues. CDR3 residues: CASSIREPGLYGYTF. The CDR3 region has the DNA TGTGCCAGTAGTATACGGGAACCGGGGCTCTATGGCTACACCTTC.

The chain is built from TRBV25-1 and TRBJ2-3; no clear D gene. Trimming took 4 bases from V and 4 from J, leaving 15 bases between them. Looked up from germline, CDR1 is MGHDK and CDR2 is SYGVNS. CDR3 length: 15 residues. CDR3 in amino acids: CASSGTGGGADTQYF. CDR3 coding DNA: TGTGCCAGCAGTGGAACGGGTGGTGGTGCAGATACGCAGTATTTT. The variable domain in full, completed from reference TRBV25-1 and TRBJ2-3, reads EADIYQTPRYLVIGTGKKITLECSQTMGHDKMYWYQQDPGMELHLIHYSYGVNSTEKGDLSSESTVSRIRTEHFPLTLESARPSHTSQYLCASSGTGGGADTQYFGPGTRLTVL.

The sample holds a few counts of this clone. The gene calls are TRBV7-9 and TRBJ2-1, with D possibly matching TRBD2 (6 bases). There are 15 residues in the CDR3. Trimming shortened V by 7 bases and J by 2 bases, and 15 bases separated the two germline ends. Germline V gives CDR1 SEHNR, CDR2 FQNEAQ (reference sequence). The CDR3 region is CASTPVEGTYNEQFF. For the CDR3, the DNA is TGTGCCAGCACCCCCGTGGAGGGGACCTACAATGAGCAGTTCTTC.

The table lists this clone with a few counts. The J gene is TRBJ1-1, the V gene TRBV10-3; no definite D call. The V end was cut by 6 bases, the J end by 4 bases, with 6 bases between. Germline lookup yields CDR1 ENHRY and CDR2 SYGVKD. The CDR3 totals 11 residues. CDR3 sequence: CAIRGSTEAFF. The CDR3 DNA sequence: TGTGCCATCAGAGGTAGCACTGAAGCTTTCTTT.

The rearrangement uses TRBV6-1 and TRBJ1-5, with 8 bases matching TRBD1. V lost 7 bases to trimming and J lost 4 bases; unmatched junction nucleotides: 9. The germline gives CDR1 MNHNS, CDR2 SASEGT. This CDR3 has 15 residues. The CDR3 here is CASTSDRGRNQPQHF. In DNA form, the CDR3 reads TGTGCCAGCACCTCAGACAGGGGACGGAATCAGCCCCAGCATTTT.

This sequence joins TRBV7-2 and TRBJ1-1; D is ambiguous. V lost 7 bases to trimming and J lost 1 base, with 19 bases between them. Germline lookup yields CDR1 SGHTA and CDR2 FQGNSA. This CDR3 has 16 amino acids. CDR3: CASILGTLRKNTEAFF. DNA for the CDR3: TGTGCCAGCATCCTTGGTACCCTAAGAAAGAACACTGAAGCTTTCTTT. The whole variable domain, remainder taken from reference TRBV7-2 and TRBJ1-1, is GAGVSQSPSNKVTEKGKDVELRCDPISGHTALYWYRQSLGQGLEFLIYFQGNSAPDKSGLPSDRFSAERTGGSVSTLTIQRTQQEDSAVYLCASILGTLRKNTEAFFGQGTRLTVV.

The chain is built from TRBV6-6 and TRBJ1-3; 7 bases align to TRBD1. J gave up 2 bases and V 7 bases, and 11 bases lay outside the gene matches. Germline CDR1 and CDR2: MNHNY and SVGAGI (reference sequence). The CDR3 covers 16 residues. The CDR3 sequence: CASNHRGHGPGNTIYF. DNA for the CDR3: TGTGCCAGCAACCACAGGGGTCACGGTCCTGGAAACACCATATATTTT.

This chain uses TRBV6-5 with TRBJ2-1; D ambiguous. CDR1 and CDR2 from the germline V gene are MNHEY and SVGAGI. Trimming removed 5 bases at V and 3 bases at J, with 2 bases between. The CDR3 has 11 amino acids. The CDR3 is CASSNYNEQFF. The CDR3 DNA is TGTGCCAGCAGTAACTACAATGAGCAGTTCTTC.

The chain links TRBV27 to TRBJ2-3, with D possibly being TRBD1 or TRBD2 (5 bases each). This CDR3 comprises 15 residues. The germline V gene encodes CDR1 MNHEY and CDR2 SMNVEV (reference sequence). V lost 5 bases and J 5 bases, leaving 17 bases between the germline ends. The CDR3 loop reads CASSPPGTKKDTQYF. The CDR3 nucleotides read TGTGCCAGCAGTCCCCCCGGGACGAAGAAAGATACGCAGTATTTT.

The chain joins TRBV30 to TRBJ1-1, with D unclear. The CDR3 totals 11 residues. Germline assignment: CDR1 GTSNPN and CDR2 SVGIG (reference sequence). V lost 0 bases, J lost 8 bases, and 7 bases lay in between. DNA for the CDR3: TGTGCCTGGAGTGTACTTGGGGAAGCTTTCTTT. It codes for CAWSVLGEAFF.

The V call is TRBV6-6, the J call TRBJ1-1; D is perhaps TRBD1 (6 bases). Trimming pared 4 bases from V and 0 bases from J, leaving 12 bases between. Per germline, CDR1 MNHNY and CDR2 SVGAGI (reference sequence). This CDR3 is built from 15 residues. The CDR3: CASSSRTEMNTEAFF. In DNA form, the CDR3 reads TGTGCCAGCAGTTCCAGGACAGAAATGAACACTGAAGCTTTCTTT.

This clone was seen more than once but under ten times. A read error may account for a junction end that differs from germline. The rearrangement uses TRBV20-1 and TRBJ2-1; TRBD2 agrees at 7 bases. Germline CDR1 reads DFQATT; CDR2 reads SNEGSKA (reference sequence). This CDR3 has 10 residues. CDR3 protein: CSALSGVAIF. In DNA form, the CDR3 reads TGCAGTGCTTTGAGCGGGGTGGCCATCTTC.

This clone was counted only a few times. This sequence joins TRBV6-5 and TRBJ1-5; D uncertain. Between the trimmed V and J ends, which lost 6 bases and 6 bases, there was a span of 18 bases. Germline V CDR1 and CDR2: MNHEY, SVGAGI. The CDR3 sequence is 15 residues long. In nucleotides, the CDR3 is TGTGCCAGCAGACGCGGGTTGGCAGATCCTCAGCCCCAGCATTTT. Translated: CASRRGLADPQPQHF.

The chain joins TRBV6-5 to TRBJ1-3; D call uncertain. V was cut by 6 bases and J by 0 bases, with 12 bases left in between. CDR3 length: 15 amino acids. Germline lookup yields CDR1 MNHEY and CDR2 SVGAGI. This chain's CDR3 is CASSRNSRSGNTIYF. The CDR3 bases are TGTGCCAGCAGCCGGAACTCCCGCTCTGGAAACACCATATATTTT.

This clone came up once. The chain couples TRBV5-1 to TRBJ2-2; D is unclear. Trimming pared 3 bases from V and 1 base from J, leaving 10 bases between. Germline assignment: CDR1 SGHRS and CDR2 YFSETQ. The CDR3 extends over 15 amino acids. DNA for the CDR3: TGCGCCAGCAGCTCGACGACACAGAACACCGGGGAGCTGTTTTTT. It yields the protein CASSSTTQNTGELFF.

The V call is TRBV28, the J call TRBJ1-5; 7 bases map to TRBD1. Germline CDR1 reads MDHEN; CDR2 reads SYDVKM. V lost 4 bases and J lost 8; bases outside the gene matches: 8. CDR3 length: 14 residues. CDR3 loop: CASSYSQGVKPQHF. In nucleotides, the CDR3 is TGTGCCAGCAGTTATTCTCAGGGGGTTAAGCCCCAGCATTTT.

CDR3 nucleotide sequence: TGTGCCAGCAGTCGGACAGGGGGCAACTATGGCTACACCTTC. It codes for CASSRTGGNYGYTF. The chain has TRBV6-6 and TRBJ1-2; 11 bases fit TRBD1. Germline CDR1 and CDR2: MNHNY and SVGAGI (reference sequence). This CDR3 region has 14 residues. V was pared by 5 bases and J by 2 bases, with 1 base of the junction left unmatched.

The rearrangement links TRBV5-6 to TRBJ1-3; D is unresolved. V shed 4 bases and J shed 2 bases, with 16 bases lying between them. There are 16 residues in the CDR3. CDR1 SGHDT and CDR2 YYEEEE come from the germline V gene. The CDR3 region has the DNA TGTGCCAGCAGCGGTAAAGGAGGAAGTCCTGGAAACACCATATATTTT. It specifies CASSGKGGSPGNTIYF.